This TCR beta chain is drawn from a study of monozygotic twins with inflammatory bowel disease. Findings of the study overall: Backing was not found for a single strong signal or clonotype associated with IBD. IBD-affected twins scored below their healthy co-twins in TCRbeta diversity (inverse Simpson). The authors could not tell different T cell subtypes apart.

Nested PCRs (about 15 and 9 cycles, two total) were applied to TCRalpha and TCRbeta cDNA. With the 5' RACE reads reprocessed, TCRdb shows one record per CDR3 protein and no DNA. The table for this sample gives 300,000 to 400,000 distinct CDR3 sequences. The CDR3 extends over 15 amino acids. Regarding this clonotype: Its antigen is still unknown.

Sequenced sample: blood. The sequence came from a human donor with ulcerative colitis or Crohn's disease, or a healthy co-twin of an affected twin (not recorded which). V gene TRBV12-3 or TRBV12-4 combines with J gene TRBJ1-1; the D call from TCRdb, TRBD1, cannot be confirmed without DNA. CDR3 protein: CASSPPFLGDTEAFF.